This T cell receptor beta chain was identified during a study of T cell responses to AZD1222 COVID-19 vaccine. Findings of the study overall: CD4 TCRs covered the whole spike, strongest at regions 160-218 and 743-854. Baseline seropositivity occurred in only a handful of AZD1222 recipients. Targets within unmutated variant regions were reportedly found for nearly half of spike-specific TCRs.

Concerning this clone itself: The antigen remains unidentified.

Sequencing used immunoSEQ multiplex PCR; TCRdb keeps in-frame clones, though not all of them. The repertoire holds roughly 97,000 clones, roughly 89% seen once, with around 7% in the top ten. CDR3 length: 14 residues. Germline lookup yields CDR1 SGHRS and CDR2 YFSETQ. Trimming removed 0 bases at V and 4 bases at J, with 10 bases between. This sequence was found in an adult in good health. The sample here was peripheral blood, taken on day 0 of AZD1222 vaccination. The rearrangement uses TRBV5-1 and TRBJ1-2; D not certain. CDR3 sequence: CASSLGEDFYGYTF. For the CDR3, the DNA is TGCGCCAGCAGCTTGGGTGAAGACTTCTATGGCTACACCTTC.